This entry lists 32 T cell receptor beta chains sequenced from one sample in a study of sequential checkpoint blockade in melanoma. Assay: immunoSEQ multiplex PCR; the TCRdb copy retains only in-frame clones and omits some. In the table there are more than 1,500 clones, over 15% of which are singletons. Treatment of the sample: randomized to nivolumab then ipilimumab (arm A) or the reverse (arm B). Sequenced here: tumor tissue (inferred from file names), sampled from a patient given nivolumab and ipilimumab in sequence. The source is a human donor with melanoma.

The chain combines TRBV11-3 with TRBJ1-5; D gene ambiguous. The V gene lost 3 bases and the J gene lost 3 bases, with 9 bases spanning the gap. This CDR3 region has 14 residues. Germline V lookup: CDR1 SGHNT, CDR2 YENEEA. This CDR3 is CASSLIGFNQPQHF. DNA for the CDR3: TGTGCCAGCAGCTTGATAGGATTCAATCAGCCCCAGCATTTT.

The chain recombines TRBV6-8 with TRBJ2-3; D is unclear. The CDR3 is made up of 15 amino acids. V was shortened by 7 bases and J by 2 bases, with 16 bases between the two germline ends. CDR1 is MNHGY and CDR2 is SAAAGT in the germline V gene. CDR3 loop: CASINGNLATDTQYF. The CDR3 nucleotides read TGTGCCAGCATCAATGGGAACCTTGCCACAGATACGCAGTATTTT.

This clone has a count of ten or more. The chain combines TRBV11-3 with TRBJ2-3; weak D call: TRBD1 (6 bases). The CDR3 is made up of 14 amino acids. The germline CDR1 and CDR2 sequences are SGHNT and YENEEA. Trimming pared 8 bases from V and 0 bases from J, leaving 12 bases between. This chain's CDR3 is CASHRGGSTDTQYF. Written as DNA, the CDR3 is TGTGCCAGCCATAGAGGGGGTAGCACAGATACGCAGTATTTT. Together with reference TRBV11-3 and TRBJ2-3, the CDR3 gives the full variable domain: EAGVVQSPRYKIIEKKQPVAFWCNPISGHNTLYWYLQNLGQGPELLIRYENEEAVDDSQLPKDRFSAERLKGVDSTLKIQPAELGDSAVYLCASHRGGSTDTQYFGPGTRLTVL.

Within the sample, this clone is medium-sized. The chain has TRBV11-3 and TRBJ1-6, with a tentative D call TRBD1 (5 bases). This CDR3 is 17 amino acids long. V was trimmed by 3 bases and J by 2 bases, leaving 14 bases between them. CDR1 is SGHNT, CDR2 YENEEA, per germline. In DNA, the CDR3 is TGTGCCAGCAGCTTCGGAGGGGATGGTCCCTATAATTCACCCCTCCACTTT. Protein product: CASSFGGDGPYNSPLHF. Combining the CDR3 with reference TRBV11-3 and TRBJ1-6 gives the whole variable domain EAGVVQSPRYKIIEKKQPVAFWCNPISGHNTLYWYLQNLGQGPELLIRYENEEAVDDSQLPKDRFSAERLKGVDSTLKIQPAELGDSAVYLCASSFGGDGPYNSPLHFGNGTRLTVT.

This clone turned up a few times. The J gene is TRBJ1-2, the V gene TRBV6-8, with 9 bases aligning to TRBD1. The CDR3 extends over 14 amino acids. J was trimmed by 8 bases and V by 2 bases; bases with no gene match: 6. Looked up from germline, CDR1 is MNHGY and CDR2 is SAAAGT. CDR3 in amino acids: CASSYGWTGAGYTF. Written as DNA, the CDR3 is TGTGCCAGCAGTTACGGGTGGACAGGGGCGGGCTACACCTTC.

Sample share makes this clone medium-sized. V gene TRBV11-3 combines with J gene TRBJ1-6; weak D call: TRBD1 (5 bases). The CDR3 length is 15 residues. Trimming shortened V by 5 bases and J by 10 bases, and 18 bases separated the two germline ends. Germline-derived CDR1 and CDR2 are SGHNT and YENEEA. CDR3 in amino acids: CASSPGPYKGSPLHF. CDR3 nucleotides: TGTGCCAGCAGCCCGGGGCCTTACAAAGGGTCACCCCTCCACTTT.

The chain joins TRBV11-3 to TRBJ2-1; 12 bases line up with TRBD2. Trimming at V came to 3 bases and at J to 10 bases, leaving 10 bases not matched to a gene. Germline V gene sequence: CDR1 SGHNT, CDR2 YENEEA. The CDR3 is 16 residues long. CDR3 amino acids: CASSFPTGTSGLEQFF. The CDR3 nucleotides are TGTGCCAGCAGCTTTCCAACCGGGACTAGCGGGTTGGAGCAGTTCTTC.

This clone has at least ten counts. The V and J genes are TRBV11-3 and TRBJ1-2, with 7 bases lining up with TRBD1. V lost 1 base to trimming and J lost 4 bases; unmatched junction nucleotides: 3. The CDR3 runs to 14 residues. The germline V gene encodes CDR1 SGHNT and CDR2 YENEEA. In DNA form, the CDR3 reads TGTGCCAGCAGCTTAGGCGGGACAGCCTATGGCTACACCTTC. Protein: CASSLGGTAYGYTF.

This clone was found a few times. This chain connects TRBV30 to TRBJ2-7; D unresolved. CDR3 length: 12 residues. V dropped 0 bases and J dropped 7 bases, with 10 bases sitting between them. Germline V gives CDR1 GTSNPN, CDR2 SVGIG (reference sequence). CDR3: CAWSVGRFEQYF. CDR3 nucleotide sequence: TGTGCCTGGAGTGTCGGAAGATTTGAGCAGTACTTC.

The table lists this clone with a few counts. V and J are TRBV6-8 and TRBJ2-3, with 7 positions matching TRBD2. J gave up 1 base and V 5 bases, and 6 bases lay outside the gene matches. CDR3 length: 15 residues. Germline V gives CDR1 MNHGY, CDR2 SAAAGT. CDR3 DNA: TGTGCCAGCAGTAATAAACGGGGGGGCACAGATACGCAGTATTTT. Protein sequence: CASSNKRGGTDTQYF.

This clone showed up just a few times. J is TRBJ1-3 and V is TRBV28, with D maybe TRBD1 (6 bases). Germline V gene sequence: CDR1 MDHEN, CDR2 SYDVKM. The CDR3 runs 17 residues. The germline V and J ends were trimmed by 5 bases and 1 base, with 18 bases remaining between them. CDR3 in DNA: TGTGCCAGCAGTGGTAAAGGGGGGGGATTATCTGGAAACACCATATATTTT. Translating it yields CASSGKGGGLSGNTIYF.

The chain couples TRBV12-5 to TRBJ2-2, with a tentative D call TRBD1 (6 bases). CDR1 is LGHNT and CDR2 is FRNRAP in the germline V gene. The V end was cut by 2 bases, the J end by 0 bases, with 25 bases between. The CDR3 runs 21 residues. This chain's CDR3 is CASGLPPRASRGPANTGELFF. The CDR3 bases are TGTGCTAGTGGTTTGCCCCCTCGGGCGTCCAGGGGCCCCGCGAACACCGGGGAGCTGTTTTTT.

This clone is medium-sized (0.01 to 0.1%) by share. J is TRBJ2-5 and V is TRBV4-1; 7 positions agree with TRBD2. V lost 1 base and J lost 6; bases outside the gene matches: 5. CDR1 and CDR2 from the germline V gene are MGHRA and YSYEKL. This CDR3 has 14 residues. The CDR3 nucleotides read TGCGCCAGCAGCCAAGGGACTAGTAGTCAGACCCAGTACTTC. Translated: CASSQGTSSQTQYF.

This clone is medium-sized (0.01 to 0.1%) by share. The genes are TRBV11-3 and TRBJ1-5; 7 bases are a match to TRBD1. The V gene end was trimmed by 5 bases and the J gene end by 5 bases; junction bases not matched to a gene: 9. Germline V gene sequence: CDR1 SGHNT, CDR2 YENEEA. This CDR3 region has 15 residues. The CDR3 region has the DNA TGTGCCAGCAGCCCGACAGGGAGTGGCGATCAGCCCCAGCATTTT. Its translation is CASSPTGSGDQPQHF.

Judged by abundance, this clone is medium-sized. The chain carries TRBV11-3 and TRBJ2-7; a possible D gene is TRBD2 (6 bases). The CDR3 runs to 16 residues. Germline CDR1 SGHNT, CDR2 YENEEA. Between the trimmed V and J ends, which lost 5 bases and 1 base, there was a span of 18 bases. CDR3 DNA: TGTGCCAGCAGCCGGAGGGACGTGTTCGGGTCCTACGAGCAGTACTTC. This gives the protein CASSRRDVFGSYEQYF.

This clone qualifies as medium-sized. In nucleotides, the CDR3 is TGTGCCAGCAGTTGGGGACCGTATAATTCACCCCTCCACTTT. This codes for CASSWGPYNSPLHF. V usage is TRBV9 and J usage is TRBJ1-6; tentative D call: TRBD1 (5 bases). Trimming took off 5 bases at V and 4 bases at J, with 10 bases between the two ends. Per the germline V gene, CDR1 is SGDLS and CDR2 is YYNGEE. The CDR3 loop spans 14 amino acids.

CDR3 DNA sequence: TGTGCCAGCAGCCAGGGGCCCTACGAGCAGTACTTC. Translation: CASSQGPYEQYF. The chain combines TRBV6-8 with TRBJ2-7; maybe TRBD1 (6 bases). With 6 bases removed from V and 2 bases from J, the gap between germline ends came to 8 bases. Germline-derived CDR1 and CDR2 are MNHGY and SAAAGT. This CDR3 has 12 amino acids.

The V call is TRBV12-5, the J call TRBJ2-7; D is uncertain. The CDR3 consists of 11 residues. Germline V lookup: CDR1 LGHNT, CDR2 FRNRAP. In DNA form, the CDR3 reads TGTGCCAGCACGATGGCCTACGAGCAGTACTTC. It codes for CASTMAYEQYF.

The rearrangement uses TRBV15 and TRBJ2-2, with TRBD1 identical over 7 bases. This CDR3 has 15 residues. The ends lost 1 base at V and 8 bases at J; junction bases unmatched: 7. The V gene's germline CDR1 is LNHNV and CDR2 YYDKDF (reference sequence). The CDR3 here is CATSRGQGDGGELFF. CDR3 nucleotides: TGTGCCACCAGCAGAGGTCAGGGGGATGGAGGGGAGCTGTTTTTT.

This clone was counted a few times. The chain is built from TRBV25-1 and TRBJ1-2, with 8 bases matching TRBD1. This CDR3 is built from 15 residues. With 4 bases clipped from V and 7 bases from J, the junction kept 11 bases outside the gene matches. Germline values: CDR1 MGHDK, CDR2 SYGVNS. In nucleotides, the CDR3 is TGTGCCAGCAGTGCTCCCGGGACAGGACGGGGTGGCTACACCTTC. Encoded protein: CASSAPGTGRGGYTF.

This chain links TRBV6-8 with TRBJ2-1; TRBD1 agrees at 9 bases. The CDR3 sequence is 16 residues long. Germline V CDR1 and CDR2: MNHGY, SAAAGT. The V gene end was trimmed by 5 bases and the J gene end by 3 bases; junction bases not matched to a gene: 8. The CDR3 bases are TGTGCCAGCAGTCTCCCCGGGACAGGGCTCTACAATGAGCAGTTCTTC. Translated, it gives CASSLPGTGLYNEQFF.

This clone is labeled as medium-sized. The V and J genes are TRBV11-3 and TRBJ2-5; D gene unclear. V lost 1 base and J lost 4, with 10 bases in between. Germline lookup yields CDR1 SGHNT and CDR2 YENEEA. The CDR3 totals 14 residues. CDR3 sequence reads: CASSLGLVGETQYF. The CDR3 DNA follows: TGTGCCAGCAGCTTAGGGTTAGTCGGAGAGACCCAGTACTTC. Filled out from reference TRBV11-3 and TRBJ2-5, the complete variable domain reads EAGVVQSPRYKIIEKKQPVAFWCNPISGHNTLYWYLQNLGQGPELLIRYENEEAVDDSQLPKDRFSAERLKGVDSTLKIQPAELGDSAVYLCASSLGLVGETQYFGPGTRLLVL.

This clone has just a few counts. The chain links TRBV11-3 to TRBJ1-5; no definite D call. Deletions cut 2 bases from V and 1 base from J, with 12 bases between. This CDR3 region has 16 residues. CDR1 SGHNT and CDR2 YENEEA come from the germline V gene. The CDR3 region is CASSLFGRFSNQPQHF. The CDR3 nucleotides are TGTGCCAGCAGCTTATTCGGACGGTTCAGCAATCAGCCCCAGCATTTT.

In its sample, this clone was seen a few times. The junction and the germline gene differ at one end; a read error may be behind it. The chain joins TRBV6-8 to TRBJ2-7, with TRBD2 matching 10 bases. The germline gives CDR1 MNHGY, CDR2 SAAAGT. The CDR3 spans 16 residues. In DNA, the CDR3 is TGTGCCAGCAGTGACTCGAACCTAGCGGGGGCCTACGAGCAGTACTTC. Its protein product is CASSDSNLAGAYEQYF.

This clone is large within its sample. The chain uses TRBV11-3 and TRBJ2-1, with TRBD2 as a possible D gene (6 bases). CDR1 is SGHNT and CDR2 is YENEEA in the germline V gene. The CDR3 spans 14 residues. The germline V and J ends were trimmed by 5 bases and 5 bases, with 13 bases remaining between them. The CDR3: CASSGQREDNEQFF. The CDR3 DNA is TGTGCCAGCAGCGGACAAAGGGAGGACAATGAGCAGTTCTTC.

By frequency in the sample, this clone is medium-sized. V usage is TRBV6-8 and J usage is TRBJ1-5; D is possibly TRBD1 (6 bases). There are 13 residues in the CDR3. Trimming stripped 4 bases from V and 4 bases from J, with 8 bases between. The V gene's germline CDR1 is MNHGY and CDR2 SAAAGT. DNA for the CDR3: TGTGCCAGCAGTTTCACAGGGAATCAGCCCCAGCATTTT. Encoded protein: CASSFTGNQPQHF.

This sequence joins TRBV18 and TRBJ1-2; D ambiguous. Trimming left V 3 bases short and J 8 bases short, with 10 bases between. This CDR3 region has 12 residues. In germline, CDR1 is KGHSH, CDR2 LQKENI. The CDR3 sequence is CASSPSSAGYTF. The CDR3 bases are TGTGCCAGCTCACCGTCCTCAGCGGGCTACACCTTC.

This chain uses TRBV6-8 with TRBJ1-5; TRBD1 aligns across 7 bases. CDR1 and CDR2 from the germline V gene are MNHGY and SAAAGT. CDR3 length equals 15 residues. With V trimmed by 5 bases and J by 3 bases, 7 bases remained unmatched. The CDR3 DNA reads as TGTGCCAGCAGTGATTTTGACAGGGCCAATCAGCCCCAGCATTTT. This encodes CASSDFDRANQPQHF.

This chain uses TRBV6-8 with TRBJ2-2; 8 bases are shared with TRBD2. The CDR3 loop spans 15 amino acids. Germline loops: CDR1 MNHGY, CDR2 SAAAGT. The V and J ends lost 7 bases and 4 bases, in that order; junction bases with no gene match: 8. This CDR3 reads CASTGGGSGTGELFF. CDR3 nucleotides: TGTGCCAGCACGGGGGGGGGTTCGGGCACCGGGGAGCTGTTTTTT.

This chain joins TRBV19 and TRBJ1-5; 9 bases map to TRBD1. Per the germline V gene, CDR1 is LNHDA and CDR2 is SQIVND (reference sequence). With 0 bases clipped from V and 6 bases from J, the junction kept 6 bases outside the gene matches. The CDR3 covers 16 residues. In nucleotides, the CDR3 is TGTGCCAGTAGTATAGATGGGACAGGGTTCTTTCAGCCCCAGCATTTT. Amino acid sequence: CASSIDGTGFFQPQHF.

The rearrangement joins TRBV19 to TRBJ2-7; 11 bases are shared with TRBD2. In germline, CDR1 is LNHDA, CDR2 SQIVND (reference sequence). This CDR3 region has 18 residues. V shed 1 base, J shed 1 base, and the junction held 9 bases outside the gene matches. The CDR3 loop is CASSIAPLTSGGSYEQYF. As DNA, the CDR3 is TGTGCCAGTAGTATAGCCCCCCTTACTAGCGGGGGTTCCTACGAGCAGTACTTC.

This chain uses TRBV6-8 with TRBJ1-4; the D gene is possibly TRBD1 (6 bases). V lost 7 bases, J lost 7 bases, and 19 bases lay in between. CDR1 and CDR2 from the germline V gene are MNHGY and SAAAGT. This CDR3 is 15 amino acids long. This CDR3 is CASTTEGGSREKLFF. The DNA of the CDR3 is TGTGCCAGCACCACTGAGGGGGGGAGTCGTGAAAAACTGTTTTTT.